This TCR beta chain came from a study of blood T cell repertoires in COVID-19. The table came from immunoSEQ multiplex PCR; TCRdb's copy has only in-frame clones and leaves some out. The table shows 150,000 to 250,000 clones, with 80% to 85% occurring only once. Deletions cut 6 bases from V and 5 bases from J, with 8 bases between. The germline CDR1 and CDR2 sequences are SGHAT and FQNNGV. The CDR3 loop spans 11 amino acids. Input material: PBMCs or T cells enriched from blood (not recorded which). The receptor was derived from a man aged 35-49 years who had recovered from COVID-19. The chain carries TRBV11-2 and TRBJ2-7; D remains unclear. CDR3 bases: TGTGCCAGCAGTTCCGTTGACGAGCAGTACTTC. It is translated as CASSSVDEQYF.